Listed here is a single T cell receptor beta chain. Its antigen has not been determined. No quality values exist for individual bases; no much larger clone is one base distant. This specimen comes from a study of cytomegalovirus exposure and HLA in healthy donors (dated by TCRdb to about 2017). Study-level background: A later analysis indicated that the 90 to 150 validation repertoires were generated on the platform also employed for the approximately 700 repertoires of the first cohort. The study aimed to test whether signatures of past pathogen exposure could be identified by cataloging public T cell receptors. A separate validation cohort of 100 to 150 different subjects was used in addition to the approximately 640-subject first cohort. The study combined high-throughput TCR immunosequencing, statistical association of individual TCRs with disease status, and machine learning to predict cytomegalovirus infection status. On the study overall, not on this receptor specifically: A later analysis lacked HLA typing for the validation cohort, so it scored co-occurrence in that cohort across all 110 or so repertoires. A later analysis found that TCRs clustered in the first cohort also tended to co-occur in the 120 validation repertoires, with roughly 95% of cluster scores above 0. Cytomegalovirus status was reported to be diagnosed by the classifier with high specificity and sensitivity in both the original and validation cohorts. A total of 150 to 200 TCR beta chains were listed by the study as associated with cytomegalovirus. It was suggested by the authors that the approach could potentially be generalized to other disease states and immunological phenotypes. Across donors, most TCR sequences were observed very rarely, whereas some public TCRs were present in many individuals. In vitro tests confirmed that a few of the cytomegalovirus-associated TCR beta chains recognize cytomegalovirus antigens.

Separate from the approximately 700-subject first cohort, the validation cohort of 90 to 150 subjects was the group to which the donors belonged. Libraries were prepared through the immunoSEQ multiplex PCR assay. The original methods were these. A statistical classification framework was developed to diagnose cytomegalovirus status using the catalog of TCR beta chain sequences. As stored in TCRdb, this immuneACCESS dataset retains in-frame rearrangements with V and J assigned. A fraction of the clones does not appear; measured against another copy, unresolved V genes explain less than half of the discrepancy, and the remainder lacks a known reason. The DNA was the basis for D and trimming; V, J and clone size are from that table. The sample data list 89,000 or so clones, and over 85% of these were observed just once. 1.1% of the sample is in the top ten clones. Sequencing was performed on PBMCs. The origin of this receptor is a woman aged 25 to 39 in good health and CMV-seropositive.

The base sequence is TGTGCCAGCAGGTCCAGGGGTCCCAATCAGCCCCAGCATTTT. Translated, it reads CASRSRGPNQPQHF. The V and J segments used are TRBV28 and TRBJ1-5; the D segment could be TRBD1, given 6 matching bases. Including the terminal cysteine and phenylalanine, the CDR3 comprises 14 residues. The kept DNA is CDR3 alone, 42 bases in frame from the first base. CDR1 and CDR2 are read off the germline V gene as MDHEN and SYDVKM. V is shortened by 6 bases, J by 3 bases, and the region joining them spans 12 bases.